The clone carrying this T cell receptor (beta chain) came up a few times. One entry per CDR3 protein, called by TCRdb with MiXCR from the 5' RACE reads. Of some 64,000 distinct CDR3 sequences in the sample, roughly a sixth were seen once. These data belong to a study of early T cells in non-severe SARS-CoV-2 infection. The starting material was whole blood, obtained at baseline. The clonotype originates from an adult who was a healthcare worker with PCR-confirmed SARS-CoV-2 infection or an uninfected control (not recorded which).

CDR3 residues: CASSDQREANNEQFF. As DNA, the CDR3 is TGTGCCAGCAGTGATCAGCGGGAGGCTAACAATGAGCAGTTCTTC. This chain joins TRBV12-3 or TRBV12-4 and TRBJ2-1; 9 bases fit TRBD2. This CDR3 spans 15 amino acids. Germline trimming cut 5 bases from V and 5 bases from J; bases unmatched to any gene: 7.